A single sample gave rise to the 28 T cell receptor beta chains below, sequenced in a study of PD-1 blockade in classical Hodgkin lymphoma (TCRdb year 2020). The receptor library was made with the immunoSEQ multiplex PCR assay. TCRdb re-hosts the immuneACCESS table, in-frame sequences only. Its copies lack some clones; in the studies checked, an unresolved V gene accounts for under half of them, and the cause for the rest is not known. This sample lists roughly 30,000 clones; roughly 80% were detected once. The biggest ten clones account for about 0.6% of the sample. The sample's time point label is to be understood as: cycle 4 day 1 (C4D1), after 6 weeks of nivolumab. Every trial patient had relapsed following autologous stem cell transplantation, and prior brentuximab vedotin exposure was what differed among cohorts A, B and C. Using a Miltenyi CD4+ T cell isolation kit, CD4+ T cells were purified from thawed PBMCs through magnetic negative selection.

The source was CD4+ T cells from blood, collected before the fourth cycle of nivolumab. These TCRs come from a human donor with classical Hodgkin lymphoma.

Turning to this clone: The junction departs from the called germline gene at one end, perhaps through a read error. V gene TRBV5-4 combines with J gene TRBJ1-2; 8 bases map to TRBD1. The CDR3 spans 13 residues. From germline, CDR1 is SGHNT and CDR2 YYREEE (reference sequence). The CDR3 DNA reads TGTGCCAGCAGCTATCCGGGACAGGCTATTCGAGGCTTC. Residues: CASSYPGQAIRGF.

The V call is TRBV9, the J call TRBJ2-3; D perhaps matches TRBD1 (5 bases). The germline V gene has CDR1 SGDLS and CDR2 YYNGEE. The ends were cut back, 0 bases at V and 0 bases at J, with 8 bases in the middle. This CDR3 region has 15 residues. The CDR3 sequence: CASSVDRPSTDTQYF. The CDR3 nucleotides read TGTGCCAGCAGCGTAGACAGGCCGAGCACAGATACGCAGTATTTT.

There are a few counts of this clone. The rearrangement links TRBV28 to TRBJ1-5; D ambiguous. This CDR3 spans 12 amino acids. Trimming left V 6 bases short and J 3 bases short, with 6 bases between. CDR1 MDHEN and CDR2 SYDVKM come from the germline V gene. This CDR3 is CASSPFNQPQHF. In nucleotides, the CDR3 is TGTGCCAGCAGCCCGTTCAATCAGCCCCAGCATTTT.

The chain joins TRBV6-5 to TRBJ2-1; 12 positions agree with TRBD2. This CDR3 is built from 15 residues. CDR1 is MNHEY and CDR2 is SVGAGI in the germline V gene. V trimming: 6 bases; J trimming: 7 bases; junction bases outside the gene matches: 7. In DNA form, the CDR3 reads TGTGCCAGCAGCTCACTAGCGGGAGGTTCAAATGAGCAGTTCTTC. Translated: CASSSLAGGSNEQFF.

The chain has TRBV27 and TRBJ1-1; 7 positions agree with TRBD1. This CDR3 has 16 amino acids. J lost 4 bases, V lost 2 bases, and 10 bases had no gene match. Germline CDR1 reads MNHEY; CDR2 reads SMNVEV (reference sequence). The DNA for the CDR3 is TGTGCCAGCAGTTTAAGGGAGACAGGGCCCCGCACTGAAGCTTTCTTT. The encoded protein is CASSLRETGPRTEAFF.

The V call is TRBV7-8, the J call TRBJ1-4; D is uncertain. CDR1 is SGHVS and CDR2 is FQNEAQ in the germline V gene. This CDR3 comprises 16 residues. Deletions cut 6 bases from V and 0 bases from J, with 14 bases between. The DNA of the CDR3 is TGTGCCAGCAGTTTTCCGGGCCTCACAACTAATGAAAAACTGTTTTTT. Protein: CASSFPGLTTNEKLFF.

The CDR3 DNA sequence: TGTGCCAGCTCACCTTTGCACACAGATACGCAGTATTTT. It encodes CASSPLHTDTQYF. This sequence joins TRBV18 and TRBJ2-3, with D unresolved. With 3 bases removed from V and 2 bases from J, the gap between germline ends came to 6 bases. The CDR3 is 13 residues long. The germline V gene has CDR1 KGHSH and CDR2 LQKENI.

The gene calls are TRBV6-6 and TRBJ1-2; 7 nucleotides agree with TRBD1. Germline CDR1 and CDR2: MNHNY and SVGAGI (reference sequence). This CDR3 spans 13 amino acids. The trim removed 5 bases at V and 4 bases at J, leaving 4 bases unmatched. CDR3 loop: CASSQTGIYGYTF. CDR3 nucleotide sequence: TGTGCCAGCAGTCAGACAGGGATCTATGGCTACACCTTC.

This clone has only one observation. This rearrangement joins TRBV2 to TRBJ1-2; the D gene is possibly TRBD1 (5 bases). Germline CDR1 is SNHLY and CDR2 is FYNNEI. There are 12 residues in the CDR3. V shed 2 bases and J shed 8 bases, with 9 bases lying between them. In DNA, the CDR3 is TGTGCCAGCAGTGAACGTCGGGGCGGCTACACCTTC. Its translation: CASSERRGGYTF.

V gene TRBV2 combines with J gene TRBJ2-7; D is perhaps TRBD2 (5 bases). CDR3 size: 16 residues. Trimming took off 1 base at V and 0 bases at J, with 13 bases between the two ends. Germline loops: CDR1 SNHLY, CDR2 FYNNEI. This CDR3 is CASSEDQAVLSYEQYF. The CDR3, as DNA: TGTGCCAGCAGTGAAGATCAAGCGGTCCTCTCCTACGAGCAGTACTTC.

The chain is built from TRBV6-1 and TRBJ1-2; TRBD1 is a possible D gene (5 bases). The CDR3 runs to 12 residues. Germline CDR1 reads MNHNS; CDR2 reads SASEGT. V was cut by 4 bases and J by 7 bases, with 10 bases left in between. The DNA of the CDR3 is TGTGCCAGCAGTGTGGGGGGGATTGGCTACACCTTC. Its protein is CASSVGGIGYTF.

The genes are TRBV19 and TRBJ2-2, with D possibly being TRBD1 (6 bases). CDR3 length equals 14 residues. Per the germline V gene, CDR1 is LNHDA and CDR2 is SQIVND (reference sequence). V was shortened by 5 bases and J by 2 bases, with 9 bases between the two germline ends. The CDR3 DNA follows: TGTGCCAGTAGTTTCAGGGGTAACACCGGGGAGCTGTTTTTT. Translated: CASSFRGNTGELFF. Full variable domain (remainder filled in from reference TRBV19 and TRBJ2-2): DGGITQSPKYLFRKEGQNVTLSCEQNLNHDAMYWYRQDPGQGLRLIYYSQIVNDFQKGDIAEGYSVSREKKESFPLTVTSAQKNPTAFYLCASSFRGNTGELFFGEGSRLTVL.

J is TRBJ2-3 and V is TRBV19; D tentatively reads TRBD1 or TRBD2 (7 bases each). There are 15 residues in the CDR3. Germline V gene lookup returns CDR1 LNHDA and CDR2 SQIVND (reference sequence). V was cut by 4 bases and J by 5 bases, with 16 bases left in between. The CDR3 DNA is TGTGCCAGTAGTACCCGGACAGGCGGGAGAGATACGCAGTATTTT. Encoded protein: CASSTRTGGRDTQYF.

This clone was counted once. This chain links TRBV7-2 with TRBJ2-4; TRBD1 is a possible D gene (8 bases). The germline gives CDR1 SGHTA, CDR2 FQGNSA. This CDR3 has 15 amino acids. Trimming left V 0 bases short and J 7 bases short, with 13 bases between. The CDR3 DNA is TGTGCCAGCAGCTTAGCCACAGGGGGAGGGAACATTCAGTACTTC. Protein sequence: CASSLATGGGNIQYF.

The genes are TRBV6-5 and TRBJ2-1, with D perhaps assigned TRBD1 or TRBD2 (5 bases each). This CDR3 region has 14 residues. The germline gives CDR1 MNHEY, CDR2 SVGAGI. V was pared by 6 bases and J by 4 bases, with 13 bases between. For the CDR3, the DNA is TGTGCCAGCAGCCGGACTTCAGGGTACAATGAGCAGTTCTTC. Its protein is CASSRTSGYNEQFF.

Remarks on this clone: The junction shows a germline mismatch at one end, possibly a read error. V usage is TRBV7-9 and J usage is TRBJ1-6; no reliable D call. Germline-derived CDR1 and CDR2 are SEHNR and FQNEAQ (reference sequence). This CDR3 region has 14 residues. CDR3 amino acids: CASSLAINNSPLHF. The CDR3 coding sequence is TGTGCCAGCAGCTTAGCGATTAATAACTCACCCCTCCACTTT.

CDR3 coding DNA: TGTGCCAGCAGATTCAGAACTAGCGGGAGGGCCCCATACAATGAGCAGTTCTTC. Encoded protein: CASRFRTSGRAPYNEQFF. The V call is TRBV28, the J call TRBJ2-1, with 13 bases lining up with TRBD2. Per germline, CDR1 MDHEN and CDR2 SYDVKM. V lost 6 bases to trimming and J lost 4 bases; unmatched junction nucleotides: 12. The CDR3 runs 18 residues.

This clone was counted a few times. The chain employs TRBV10-3 and TRBJ1-2; no definite D call. Germline V gives CDR1 ENHRY, CDR2 SYGVKD. With 4 bases removed from V and 3 bases from J, the gap between germline ends came to 9 bases. This CDR3 comprises 13 residues. For the CDR3, the DNA is TGTGCCATCAGTGTGTCGGCAGACTATGGCTACACCTTC. It specifies CAISVSADYGYTF.

This clone was seen only a few times. The chain links TRBV20-1 to TRBJ1-2; no clear D. The CDR3 loop spans 11 amino acids. Trimming stripped 6 bases from V and 2 bases from J, with 7 bases between. Germline loops: CDR1 DFQATT, CDR2 SNEGSKA (reference sequence). The CDR3 DNA reads as TGCAGTGCAACACACAACTATGGCTACACCTTC. Protein product: CSATHNYGYTF.

The chain recombines TRBV19 with TRBJ1-2; no clear D gene. The V end was cut by 3 bases, the J end by 3 bases, with 8 bases between. The CDR3 runs to 13 residues. Germline CDR1 reads LNHDA; CDR2 reads SQIVND (reference sequence). Here the CDR3 reads CASSIGSHYGYTF. The CDR3 bases are TGTGCCAGTAGTATCGGGTCCCACTATGGCTACACCTTC.

This clone has just one count. The chain links TRBV28 to TRBJ1-2, with D uncertain. Germline lookup yields CDR1 MDHEN and CDR2 SYDVKM. The CDR3 totals 12 residues. Trimming removed 4 bases at V and 2 bases at J, with 5 bases between. CDR3 in DNA: TGTGCCAGCAGTTCCCCCAACTATGGCTACACCTTC. This sequence encodes CASSSPNYGYTF.

The DNA of the CDR3 is TGCGCCAGCAGCTTGGGGACAGAAGGGAGAGGCTACACCTTC. Translating it yields CASSLGTEGRGYTF. The chain is built from TRBV5-1 and TRBJ1-2, with a possible D match to TRBD1 (6 bases). This CDR3 contains 14 residues. In germline, CDR1 is SGHRS, CDR2 YFSETQ. Trimming cost V 0 bases and J 8 bases, with 14 bases left between them.

This rearrangement joins TRBV7-2 to TRBJ2-3; D might be TRBD2 (5 bases). Trimming took 3 bases from V and 2 from J, leaving 6 bases between them. Per germline, CDR1 SGHTA and CDR2 FQGNSA. The CDR3 is made up of 13 amino acids. This chain's CDR3 is CASSLDFTDTQYF. CDR3 bases: TGTGCCAGCAGCTTGGACTTCACAGATACGCAGTATTTT.

This clone was found a few times. The V call is TRBV6-6, the J call TRBJ2-7; 7 bases align to TRBD2. Germline CDR1 reads MNHNY; CDR2 reads SVGAGI (reference sequence). The V gene end was trimmed by 0 bases and the J gene end by 7 bases; junction bases not matched to a gene: 12. The CDR3 runs to 16 residues. The DNA for the CDR3 is TGTGCCAGCAGTTACTCGGGAGGGATACCCCCCGGGGAGCAGTACTTC. This gives the protein CASSYSGGIPPGEQYF.

CDR3 residues: CSGTERQETQYF. The CDR3 bases are TGCAGCGGGACCGAACGGCAAGAGACCCAGTACTTC. The chain employs TRBV29-1 and TRBJ2-5; D gene unclear. V lost 7 bases, J lost 2 bases, and 11 bases lay in between. CDR1 is SQVTM and CDR2 is ANQGSEA in the germline V gene. The CDR3 extends over 12 amino acids.

V gene TRBV19 combines with J gene TRBJ1-5; D uncertain. Trimming took off 7 bases at V and 0 bases at J, with 10 bases between the two ends. There are 14 residues in the CDR3. CDR1 is LNHDA, CDR2 SQIVND, per germline (reference sequence). CDR3 coding DNA: TGTGCCAGTACTCGAGGGTATAGCAATCAGCCCCAGCATTTT. Residues: CASTRGYSNQPQHF.

The chain is built from TRBV19 and TRBJ2-1; D call uncertain. The CDR3 spans 11 residues. Trimming removed 1 base from V and 7 bases from J, with 2 bases in between. The germline gives CDR1 LNHDA, CDR2 SQIVND (reference sequence). In DNA form, the CDR3 reads TGTGCCAGTAGTATAGTGAATGAGCAGTTCTTC. Translation gives CASSIVNEQFF.

The rearrangement links TRBV18 to TRBJ1-5; D might be TRBD1 (5 bases). This CDR3 region has 15 residues. The V and J ends lost 3 bases and 4 bases respectively, with 13 bases between them. Germline V gives CDR1 KGHSH, CDR2 LQKENI. CDR3 protein: CASSPAGTTNQPQHF. In DNA form, the CDR3 reads TGTGCCAGCTCACCGGCCGGGACGACGAATCAGCCCCAGCATTTT.